There are a few counts of the clone carrying this T cell receptor (beta chain). The CDR3 regions of TCR beta were amplified from RNA transcripts. First-round RT-PCR targeting the TCR CDR3 was performed with the HTBI primer set. TCRdb reprocessed the multiplex PCR reads via MiXCR and lists one record per CDR3 protein. This table has around 280,000 distinct CDR3 sequences, about 14% appearing once. These data come from a study of T cells in Graves' hyperthyroidism and ophthalmopathy. The PBMCs were taken from under 12 ml of fresh peripheral blood. The TCR comes from a woman in her twenties or thirties with Graves' hyperthyroidism that later progressed to Graves' ophthalmopathy. Material: blood.

In DNA form, the CDR3 reads TGTGCCAGCGGTTCCGGCGGGAGCCCCTACGAGCAGTACTTC. It specifies CASGSGGSPYEQYF. V gene TRBV6-5 combines with J gene TRBJ2-7; TRBD2 matches 7 bases. With V trimmed by 8 bases and J by 2 bases, 9 bases remained unmatched. CDR3 length: 14 residues. The germline CDR1 and CDR2 sequences are MNHEY and SVGAGI.